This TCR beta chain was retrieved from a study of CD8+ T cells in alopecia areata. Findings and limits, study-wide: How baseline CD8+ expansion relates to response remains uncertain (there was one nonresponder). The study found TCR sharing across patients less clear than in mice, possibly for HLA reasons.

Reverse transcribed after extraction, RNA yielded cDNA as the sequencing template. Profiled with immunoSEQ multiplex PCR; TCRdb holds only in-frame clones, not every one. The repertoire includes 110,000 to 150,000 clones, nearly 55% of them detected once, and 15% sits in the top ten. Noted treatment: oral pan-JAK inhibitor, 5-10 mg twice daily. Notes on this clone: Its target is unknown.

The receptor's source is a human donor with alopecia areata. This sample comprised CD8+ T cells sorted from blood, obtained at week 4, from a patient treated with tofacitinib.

Written as DNA, the CDR3 is TGTGCCAGCAGTCCTCGGACAGCGAACACCGGGGAGCTGTTTTTT. As protein: CASSPRTANTGELFF. The rearrangement links TRBV27 to TRBJ2-2, with D perhaps TRBD1 (6 bases). Deletions cut 5 bases from V and 0 bases from J, with 10 bases between. This CDR3 has 15 residues. Per germline, CDR1 MNHEY and CDR2 SMNVEV (reference sequence).